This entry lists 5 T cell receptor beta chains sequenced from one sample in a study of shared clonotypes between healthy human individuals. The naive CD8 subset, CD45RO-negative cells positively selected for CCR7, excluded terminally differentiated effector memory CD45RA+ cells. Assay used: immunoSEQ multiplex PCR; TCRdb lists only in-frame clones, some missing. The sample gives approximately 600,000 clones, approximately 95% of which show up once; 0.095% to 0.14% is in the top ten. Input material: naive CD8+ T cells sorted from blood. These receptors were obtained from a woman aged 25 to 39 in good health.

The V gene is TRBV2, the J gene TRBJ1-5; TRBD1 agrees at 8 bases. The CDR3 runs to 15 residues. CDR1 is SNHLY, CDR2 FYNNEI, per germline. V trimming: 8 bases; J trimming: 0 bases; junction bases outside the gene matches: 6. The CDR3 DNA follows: TGTGCCAGCCGAAACAGGGGGTATAGCAATCAGCCCCAGCATTTT. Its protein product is CASRNRGYSNQPQHF.

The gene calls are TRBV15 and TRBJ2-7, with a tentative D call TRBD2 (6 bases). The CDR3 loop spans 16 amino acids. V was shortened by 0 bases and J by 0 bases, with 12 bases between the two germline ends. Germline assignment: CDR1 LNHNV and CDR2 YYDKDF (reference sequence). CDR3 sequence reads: CATSREGRDSSYEQYF. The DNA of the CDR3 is TGTGCCACCAGCAGAGAAGGGCGGGACTCCTCCTACGAGCAGTACTTC.

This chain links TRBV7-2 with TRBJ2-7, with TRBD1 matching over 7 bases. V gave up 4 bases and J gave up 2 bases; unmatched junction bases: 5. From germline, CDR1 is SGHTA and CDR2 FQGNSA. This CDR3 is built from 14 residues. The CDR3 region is CASSWGTATYEQYF. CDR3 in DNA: TGTGCCAGCAGCTGGGGGACAGCCACCTACGAGCAGTACTTC.

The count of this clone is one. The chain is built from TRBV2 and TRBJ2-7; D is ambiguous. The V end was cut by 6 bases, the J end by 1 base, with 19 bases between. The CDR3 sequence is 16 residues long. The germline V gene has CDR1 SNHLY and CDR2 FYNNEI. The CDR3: CASRGVDDMRSYEQYF. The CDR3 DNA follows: TGTGCCAGCAGAGGCGTCGACGACATGCGATCCTACGAGCAGTACTTC.

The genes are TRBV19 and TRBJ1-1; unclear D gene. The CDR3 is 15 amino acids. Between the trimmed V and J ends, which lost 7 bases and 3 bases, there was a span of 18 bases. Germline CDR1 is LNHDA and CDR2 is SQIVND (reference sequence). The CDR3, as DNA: TGTGCCAGTACTAACGGACCGACCCCCGACACTGAAGCTTTCTTT. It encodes CASTNGPTPDTEAFF.